The sequence of this T cell receptor beta chain was determined in a study of blood T cells in healthy people across ages. Overall study: Capture via template switching afforded approximately one barcoded beta molecule per two T cells. General study results and limits: Conclusively comparing naive with antigen-experienced cells was impossible with unsorted PBMCs. Naive T cell percentage by flow cytometry tracked strongly with beta diversity. Among T cells, TCR beta diversity per million cells dropped roughly linearly as age rose.

The CDR3 length is 14 residues. The germline CDR1 and CDR2 sequences are ENHRY and SYGVKD. It was with a sample-barcoded 5' primer and a J-beta primer mix that a second PCR of roughly 7 to 12 cycles was run. TCRdb redid the calling of the 5' RACE reads with MiXCR, one entry per CDR3 protein. The data contain around 1,700,000 distinct CDR3 sequences, 25% to 30% of them singletons. On this clonotype: The antigen is not known. Compared with germline, one end of the junction differs, possibly owing to a read error.

The sequencing sample was made of blood. The receptor comes from a woman aged 25-40 years in good health. The chain uses TRBV10-3 and TRBJ2-3; weak D call: TRBD2 (7 bases). The CDR3 bases are TGTGTCATCCGGGGGGCATTAGCTTCAGATACGCAGTATTTT. Its protein is CVIRGALASDTQYF.